This T cell receptor beta chain was recovered during a study of low-dose radiotherapy and immunotherapy resistance in tumors. cDNA synthesis used a TRAV/TRBV-specific primer set for both chains. Using a constant-region primer together with a V-primer adapter, TCRs were subjected to around 22 PCR cycles of amplification. TCRdb reanalysed the reads using MiXCR and keeps one entry per CDR3 protein. Of about 58,000 distinct CDR3 sequences listed, 23% were seen once; the top ten hold 6.5% to 8%. Germline V gives CDR1 LGHNA, CDR2 YNFKEQ. This CDR3 is built from 14 residues. Between the trimmed V and J ends, which lost 1 base and 2 bases, there was a span of 6 bases. In this sample, this clonotype turned up many times. Described time point: after trial treatment. Treatment in this sample: LDRT plus nivolumab, ipilimumab, low-dose cyclophosphamide and aspirin (RACIN trial). Low-dose radiotherapy and low-dose cyclophosphamide, together with aspirin, ipilimumab and nivolumab, were given to donors.

The TCR was taken from a male donor with prostate cancer. The material was PBMCs, obtained after low-dose radiotherapy plus immunotherapy. The rearrangement links TRBV4-2 to TRBJ2-4; D perhaps matches TRBD1 (5 bases). CDR3 sequence: CASSQGQTKNIQYF. DNA of the CDR3: TGTGCCAGCAGCCAAGGACAGACCAAAAACATTCAGTACTTC.